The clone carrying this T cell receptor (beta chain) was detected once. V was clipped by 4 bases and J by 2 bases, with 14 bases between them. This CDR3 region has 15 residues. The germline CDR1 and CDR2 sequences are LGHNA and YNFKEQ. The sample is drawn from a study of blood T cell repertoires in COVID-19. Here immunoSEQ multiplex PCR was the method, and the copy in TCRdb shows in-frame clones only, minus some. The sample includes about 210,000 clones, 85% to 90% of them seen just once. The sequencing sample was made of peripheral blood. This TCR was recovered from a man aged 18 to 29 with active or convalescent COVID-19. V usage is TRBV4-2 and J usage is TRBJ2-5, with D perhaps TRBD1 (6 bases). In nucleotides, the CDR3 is TGTGCCAGCAGCCCCAACTCGGGACAACAAGAGACCCAGTACTTC. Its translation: CASSPNSGQQETQYF.